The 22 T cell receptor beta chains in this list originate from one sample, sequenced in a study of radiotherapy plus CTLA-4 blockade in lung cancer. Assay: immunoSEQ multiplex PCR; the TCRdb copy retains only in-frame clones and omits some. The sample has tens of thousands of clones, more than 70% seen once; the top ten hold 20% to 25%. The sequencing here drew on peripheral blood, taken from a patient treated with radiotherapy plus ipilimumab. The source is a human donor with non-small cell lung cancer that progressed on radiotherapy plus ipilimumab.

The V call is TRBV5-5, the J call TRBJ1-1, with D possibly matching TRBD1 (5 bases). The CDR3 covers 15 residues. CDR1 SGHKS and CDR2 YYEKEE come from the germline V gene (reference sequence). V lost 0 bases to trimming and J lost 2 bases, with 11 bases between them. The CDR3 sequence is CASSLEGNTNTEAFF. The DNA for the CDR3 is TGTGCCAGCAGCTTGGAGGGGAATACTAACACTGAAGCTTTCTTT.

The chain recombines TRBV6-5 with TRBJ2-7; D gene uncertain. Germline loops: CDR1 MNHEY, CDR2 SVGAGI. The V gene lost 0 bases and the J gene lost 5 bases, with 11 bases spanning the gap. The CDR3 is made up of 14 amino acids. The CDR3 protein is CASSYSGSLNEQYF. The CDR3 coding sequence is TGTGCCAGCAGTTACTCGGGTAGCCTCAACGAGCAGTACTTC.

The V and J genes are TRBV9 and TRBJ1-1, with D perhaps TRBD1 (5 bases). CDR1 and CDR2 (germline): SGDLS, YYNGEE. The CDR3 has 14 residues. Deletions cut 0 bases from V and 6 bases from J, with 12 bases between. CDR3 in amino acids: CASSVGQRSPEAFF. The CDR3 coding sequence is TGTGCCAGCAGCGTAGGACAGAGGAGTCCTGAAGCTTTCTTT.

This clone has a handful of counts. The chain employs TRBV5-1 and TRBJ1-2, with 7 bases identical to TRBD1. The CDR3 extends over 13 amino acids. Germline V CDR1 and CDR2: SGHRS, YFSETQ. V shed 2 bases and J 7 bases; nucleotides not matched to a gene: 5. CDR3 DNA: TGCGCCAGCAGCTTAGAGGGGGCTAGTGGCTACACCTTC. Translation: CASSLEGASGYTF. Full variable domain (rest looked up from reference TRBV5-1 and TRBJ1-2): KAGVTQTPRYLIKTRGQQVTLSCSPISGHRSVSWYQQTPGQGLQFLFEYFSETQRNKGNFPGRFSGRQFSNSRSEMNVSTLELGDSALYLCASSLEGASGYTFGSGTRLTVV.

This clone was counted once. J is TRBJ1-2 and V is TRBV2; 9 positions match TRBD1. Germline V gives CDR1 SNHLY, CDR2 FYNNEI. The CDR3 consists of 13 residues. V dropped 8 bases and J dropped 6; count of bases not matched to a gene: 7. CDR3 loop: CASQRQGVNGYTF. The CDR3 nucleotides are TGTGCCAGCCAAAGACAGGGGGTGAATGGCTACACCTTC. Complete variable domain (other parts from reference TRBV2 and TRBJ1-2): EPEVTQTPSHQVTQMGQEVILRCVPISNHLYFYWYRQILGQKVEFLVSFYNNEISEKSEIFDDQFSVERPDGSNFTLKIRSTKLEDSAMYFCASQRQGVNGYTFGSGTRLTVV.

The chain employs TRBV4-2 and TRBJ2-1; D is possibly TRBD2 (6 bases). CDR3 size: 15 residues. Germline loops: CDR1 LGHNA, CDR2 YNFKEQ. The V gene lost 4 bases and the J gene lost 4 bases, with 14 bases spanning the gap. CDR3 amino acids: CASSPAGVLYNEQFF. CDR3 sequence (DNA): TGTGCCAGCAGCCCAGCGGGCGTGCTGTACAATGAGCAGTTCTTC.

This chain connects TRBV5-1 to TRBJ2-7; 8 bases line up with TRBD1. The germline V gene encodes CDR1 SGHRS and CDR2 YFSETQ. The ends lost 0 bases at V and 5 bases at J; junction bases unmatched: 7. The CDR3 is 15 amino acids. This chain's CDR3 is CASSLGQGIGNEQYF. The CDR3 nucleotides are TGCGCCAGCAGCTTGGGACAGGGGATAGGGAACGAGCAGTACTTC.

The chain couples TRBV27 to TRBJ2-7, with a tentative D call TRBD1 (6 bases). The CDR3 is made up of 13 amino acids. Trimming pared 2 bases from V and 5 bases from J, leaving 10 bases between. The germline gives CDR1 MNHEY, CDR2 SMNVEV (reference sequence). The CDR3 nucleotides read TGTGCCAGCAGTTTAGGACAGAACCACGAGCAGTACTTC. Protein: CASSLGQNHEQYF.

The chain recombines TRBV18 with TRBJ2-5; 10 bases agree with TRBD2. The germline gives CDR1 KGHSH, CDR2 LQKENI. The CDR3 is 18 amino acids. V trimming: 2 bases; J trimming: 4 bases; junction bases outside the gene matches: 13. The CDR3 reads CASSPVAASGGVGETQYF. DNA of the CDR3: TGTGCCAGCTCACCAGTCGCGGCTAGCGGGGGAGTGGGAGAGACCCAGTACTTC.

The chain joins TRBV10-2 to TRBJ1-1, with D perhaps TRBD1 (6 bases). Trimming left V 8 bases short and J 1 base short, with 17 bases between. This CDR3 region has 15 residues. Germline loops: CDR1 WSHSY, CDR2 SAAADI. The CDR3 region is CASGQWGGGNTEAFF. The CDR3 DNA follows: TGCGCCAGCGGGCAATGGGGAGGGGGGAACACTGAAGCTTTCTTT.

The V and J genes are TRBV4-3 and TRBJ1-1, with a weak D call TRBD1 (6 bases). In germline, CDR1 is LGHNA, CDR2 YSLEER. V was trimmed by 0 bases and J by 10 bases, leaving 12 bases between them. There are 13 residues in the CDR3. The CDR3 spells CASSQDLGQRAFF. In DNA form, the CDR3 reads TGCGCCAGCAGCCAAGATCTAGGACAGCGAGCTTTCTTT.

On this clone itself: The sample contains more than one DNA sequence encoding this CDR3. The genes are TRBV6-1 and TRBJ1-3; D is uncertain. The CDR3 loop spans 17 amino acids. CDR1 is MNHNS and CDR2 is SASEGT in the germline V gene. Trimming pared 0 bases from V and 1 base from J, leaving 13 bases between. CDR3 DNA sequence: TGTGCCAGCAGTGAAGCCCATGGCGGCTCGTCTGGAAACACCATATATTTT. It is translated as CASSEAHGGSSGNTIYF.

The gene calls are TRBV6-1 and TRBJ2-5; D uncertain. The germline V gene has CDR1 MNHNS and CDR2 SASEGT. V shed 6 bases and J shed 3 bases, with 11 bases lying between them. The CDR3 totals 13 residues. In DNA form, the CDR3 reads TGTGCCAGCAGACAGTGGGTAAAAGAGACCCAGTACTTC. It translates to CASRQWVKETQYF.

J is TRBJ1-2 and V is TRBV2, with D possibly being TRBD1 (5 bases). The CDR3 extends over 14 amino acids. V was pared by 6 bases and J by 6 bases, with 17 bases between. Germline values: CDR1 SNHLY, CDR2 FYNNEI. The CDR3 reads CASSNTQGRDGYTF. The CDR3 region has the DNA TGTGCCAGCAGCAACACCCAGGGTAGGGATGGCTACACCTTC. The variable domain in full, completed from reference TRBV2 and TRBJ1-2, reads EPEVTQTPSHQVTQMGQEVILRCVPISNHLYFYWYRQILGQKVEFLVSFYNNEISEKSEIFDDQFSVERPDGSNFTLKIRSTKLEDSAMYFCASSNTQGRDGYTFGSGTRLTVV.

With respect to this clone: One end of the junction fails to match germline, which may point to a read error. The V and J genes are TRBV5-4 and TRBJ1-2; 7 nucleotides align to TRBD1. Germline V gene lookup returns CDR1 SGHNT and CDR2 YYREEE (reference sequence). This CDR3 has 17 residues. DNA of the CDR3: TGTGCCCGCAGCTTGGCTAGTGGGTCGGACAGGAACTATGGCTACACCTTC. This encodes CARSLASGSDRNYGYTF.

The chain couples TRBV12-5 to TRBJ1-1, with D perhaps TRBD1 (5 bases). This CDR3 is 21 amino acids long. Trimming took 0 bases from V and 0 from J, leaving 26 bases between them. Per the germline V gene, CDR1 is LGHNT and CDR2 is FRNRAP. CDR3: CASGLVLGGFGQLGVNTEAFF. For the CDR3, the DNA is TGTGCTAGTGGTTTGGTACTTGGAGGGTTTGGGCAACTGGGGGTGAACACTGAAGCTTTCTTT. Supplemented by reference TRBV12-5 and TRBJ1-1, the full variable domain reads DARVTQTPRHKVTEMGQEVTMRCQPILGHNTVFWYRQTMMQGLELLAYFRNRAPLDDSGMPKDRFSAEMPDATLATLKIQPSEPRDSAVYFCASGLVLGGFGQLGVNTEAFFGQGTRLTVV.

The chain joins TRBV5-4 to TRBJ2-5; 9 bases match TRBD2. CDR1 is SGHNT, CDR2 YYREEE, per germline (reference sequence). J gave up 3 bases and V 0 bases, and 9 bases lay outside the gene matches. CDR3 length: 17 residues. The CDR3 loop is CASSLGGSGGTKETQYF. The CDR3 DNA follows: TGTGCCAGCAGCTTGGGCGGTAGCGGGGGCACAAAAGAGACCCAGTACTTC.

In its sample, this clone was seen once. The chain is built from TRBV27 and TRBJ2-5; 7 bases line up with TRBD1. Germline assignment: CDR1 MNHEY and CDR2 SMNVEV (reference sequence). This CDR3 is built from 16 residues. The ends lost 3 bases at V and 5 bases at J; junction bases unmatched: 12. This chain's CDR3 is CASSFPPTGALETQYF. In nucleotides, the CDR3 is TGTGCCAGCAGTTTCCCCCCCACAGGGGCTCTGGAGACCCAGTACTTC.

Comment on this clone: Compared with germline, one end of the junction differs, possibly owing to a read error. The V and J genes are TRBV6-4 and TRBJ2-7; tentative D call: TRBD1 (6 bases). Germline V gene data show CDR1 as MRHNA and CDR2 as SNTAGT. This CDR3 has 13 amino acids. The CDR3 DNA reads TGTGCCAGCTGCATGACAGGCTCCCACGAGCAGTACTTC. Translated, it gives CASCMTGSHEQYF.

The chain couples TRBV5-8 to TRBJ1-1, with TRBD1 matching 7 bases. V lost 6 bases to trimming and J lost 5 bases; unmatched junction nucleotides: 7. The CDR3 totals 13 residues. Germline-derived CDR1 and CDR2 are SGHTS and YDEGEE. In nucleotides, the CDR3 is TGTGCCAGCAAAAGACAGGGCGAAACTGAAGCTTTCTTT. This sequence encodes CASKRQGETEAFF. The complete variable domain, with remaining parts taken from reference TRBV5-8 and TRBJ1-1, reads EAGVTQSPTHLIKTRGQQATLRCSPISGHTSVYWYQQALGLGLQFLLWYDEGEERNRGNFPPRFSGRQFPNYSSELNVNALELEDSALYLCASKRQGETEAFFGQGTRLTVV.

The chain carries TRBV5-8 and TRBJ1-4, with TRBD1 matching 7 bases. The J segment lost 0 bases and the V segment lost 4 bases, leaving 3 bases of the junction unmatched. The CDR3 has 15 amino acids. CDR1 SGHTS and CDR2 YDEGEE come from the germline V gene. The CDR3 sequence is CASSIGQATNEKLFF. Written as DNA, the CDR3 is TGTGCCAGCAGCATTGGACAGGCAACTAATGAAAAACTGTTTTTT.

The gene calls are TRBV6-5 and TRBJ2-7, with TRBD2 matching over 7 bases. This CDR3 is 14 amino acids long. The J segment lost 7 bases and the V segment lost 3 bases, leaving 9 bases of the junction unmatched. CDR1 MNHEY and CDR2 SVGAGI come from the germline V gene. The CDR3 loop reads CASSYSAGVLEQYF. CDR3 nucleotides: TGTGCCAGCAGTTATAGTGCGGGGGTTCTGGAGCAGTACTTC.